The rows below give T cell receptor beta chains drawn from one sample of a study of cytomegalovirus exposure and HLA in healthy donors. Assay used: immunoSEQ multiplex PCR; TCRdb lists only in-frame clones, some missing. The table records 180,000 or so clones, approximately 79% of them present only once. Sequencing was carried out using PBMCs. These receptor sequences come from a man aged 45-65 years in good health and CMV-seropositive. The CDR3 runs from the conserved cysteine through the conserved F or W. A D gene is named only where the DNA matches it firmly. Clone size is given for some rows only: seen once, a few or many times, or a class if the clone is expanded.

TRBV20-1	.	TRBJ2-5	.	CSARRETQYF	TGCAGTGCTAGGCGAGAGACCCAGTACTTC
TRBV5-1	TRBD2	TRBJ2-3	.	CASSLTSGGVTDTQYF	TGCGCCAGCAGCCTGACTAGCGGGGGGGTCACAGATACGCAGTATTTT
TRBV11-2	TRBD2	TRBJ2-5	.	CASSLGDSGRSQETQYF	TGTGCCAGCAGCTTAGGGGATAGCGGGCGATCGCAAGAGACCCAGTACTTC
TRBV4-2	TRBD2	TRBJ2-7	.	CASSQDEGLTYEQYF	TGTGCCAGCAGCCAAGATGAGGGACTAACATACGAGCAGTACTTC
TRBV10-3	TRBD1	TRBJ2-3	.	CAIRGTGGTDTQYF	TGTGCCATCAGGGGGACAGGGGGTACAGATACGCAGTATTTT
TRBV4-1	.	TRBJ2-1	.	CASSITPSSYNEQFF	TGCGCCAGCAGCATTACTCCGAGCTCCTACAATGAGCAGTTCTTC
TRBV5-6	TRBD1	TRBJ1-2	.	CASSYGTGSNYGYTF	TGTGCCAGCAGCTACGGGACAGGGTCTAACTATGGCTACACCTTC
TRBV7-2	TRBD1	TRBJ2-7	.	CASSSQTGRFYEQYF	TGTGCCAGCAGCTCACAGACAGGGCGGTTCTACGAGCAGTACTTC
TRBV7-8	.	TRBJ2-3	.	CASRPGGVRPDTQYF	TGTGCCAGCCGCCCTGGAGGGGTGAGGCCAGATACGCAGTATTTT
TRBV9	.	TRBJ1-6	.	CASSVGSGAGQSPLHF	TGTGCCAGCAGCGTTGGGTCAGGGGCCGGTCAATCACCCCTCCACTTT
TRBV30	TRBD1	TRBJ1-2	.	CAWSVLGQGVSNYGYTF	TGTGCCTGGAGTGTACTGGGACAGGGGGTTTCTAACTATGGCTACACCTTC
TRBV18	.	TRBJ2-7	.	CASSPGGGYEQYF	TGTGCCAGCTCACCAGGGGGCGGGTACGAGCAGTACTTC
TRBV10-2	TRBD2	TRBJ2-4	.	CASSELRLAGADIQYF	TGCGCCAGCAGTGAGCTTCGACTAGCGGGGGCGGACATTCAGTACTTC
TRBV9	TRBD1	TRBJ1-6	few	CASSYGQGDSPLHF	TGTGCCAGCAGCTATGGACAGGGGGATTCACCCCTCCACTTT
TRBV28	TRBD1	TRBJ1-1	.	CASYPGTANTEAFF	TGTGCCAGTTACCCCGGGACAGCGAACACTGAAGCTTTCTTT
TRBV18	TRBD1	TRBJ1-1	.	CASSPGTGTGMNTEAFF	TGTGCCAGCTCACCAGGTACCGGGACAGGTATGAACACTGAAGCTTTCTTT